Below, 13 T cell receptor beta chains from the same sample are listed, as sequenced in a study of beta chain features in type 1 diabetes. Sequenced material consisted of expressed TCRB transcripts (all of the isolated RNA was reverse transcribed). Data came from immunoSEQ multiplex PCR; TCRdb stores just in-frame clones and leaves some out. The sample records fewer than 250,000 clones, over 65% being singletons. The sequencing sample was made of naive CD4+ T cells from blood. These receptors all come from a man younger than 40 in good health.

This chain connects TRBV30 to TRBJ2-7; TRBD2 is a possible D gene (6 bases). V was clipped by 7 bases and J by 6 bases, with 13 bases between them. Germline V lookup: CDR1 GTSNPN, CDR2 SVGIG (reference sequence). This CDR3 comprises 11 residues. Written as DNA, the CDR3 is TGTGCCTTGCATACGGAGGGCGAGCAGTACTTC. This sequence encodes CALHTEGEQYF.

This chain links TRBV6-1 with TRBJ2-3; the match to TRBD2 covers 7 bases. The CDR3 contains 17 residues. The germline CDR1 and CDR2 sequences are MNHNS and SASEGT. The V and J ends lost 4 bases and 4 bases, in that order; junction bases with no gene match: 14. In DNA, the CDR3 is TGTGCCAGCAGTGCCCCGGGAGCGGGGTATGGGCCAGATACGCAGTATTTT. As protein: CASSAPGAGYGPDTQYF.

V and J are TRBV18 and TRBJ1-1; D gene unclear. Per germline, CDR1 KGHSH and CDR2 LQKENI. V was clipped by 5 bases and J by 3 bases, with 19 bases between them. The CDR3 length is 16 residues. CDR3 nucleotide sequence: TGTGCCAGCTCAGTAAACGGGCCTCAGTTGGACACTGAAGCTTTCTTT. This encodes CASSVNGPQLDTEAFF. Looking up the rest from reference TRBV18 and TRBJ1-1 gives the full variable domain: NAGVMQNPRHLVRRRGQEARLRCSPMKGHSHVYWYRQLPEEGLKFMVYLQKENIIDESGMPKERFSAEFPKEGPSILRIQQVVRGDSAAYFCASSVNGPQLDTEAFFGQGTRLTVV.

V usage is TRBV13 and J usage is TRBJ2-1; D gene unclear. CDR3 length: 15 residues. Germline loops: CDR1 PRHDT, CDR2 FYEKMQ (reference sequence). The germline V and J ends were trimmed by 5 bases and 0 bases, with 11 bases remaining between them. The CDR3 sequence: CASSQEVSSYNEQFF. DNA for the CDR3: TGTGCCAGCAGCCAAGAAGTGAGCTCCTACAATGAGCAGTTCTTC.

The V gene is TRBV2, the J gene TRBJ2-3, with TRBD2 matching 10 bases. The length of the CDR3 is 14 residues. V dropped 10 bases and J dropped 4; count of bases not matched to a gene: 8. The germline gives CDR1 SNHLY, CDR2 FYNNEI. The CDR3 nucleotides are TGTGCCACCCAGCGGGAGGGACTCGCAGATACGCAGTATTTT. Translated, it gives CATQREGLADTQYF.

The chain carries TRBV2 and TRBJ2-5; 9 bases fit TRBD2. The CDR3 extends over 13 amino acids. Germline trimming cut 7 bases from V and 3 bases from J; bases unmatched to any gene: 3. Germline CDR1 and CDR2: SNHLY and FYNNEI. The CDR3 bases are TGTGCCAGCAAACTAGCGGGCAAAGAGACCCAGTACTTC. This translates into CASKLAGKETQYF.

This clone showed up just a few times. The rearrangement uses TRBV9 and TRBJ1-2; D gene ambiguous. The CDR3 is 15 amino acids. V was pared by 0 bases and J by 1 base, with 10 bases between. Germline-derived CDR1 and CDR2 are SGDLS and YYNGEE. CDR3 region: CASSVATSINYGYTF. The CDR3 DNA reads TGTGCCAGCAGCGTAGCTACAAGTATTAACTATGGCTACACCTTC.

The chain carries TRBV5-1 and TRBJ2-7, with 10 bases aligning to TRBD1. Per germline, CDR1 SGHRS and CDR2 YFSETQ. V shed 4 bases and J 9 bases; nucleotides not matched to a gene: 13. The CDR3 is 15 residues long. As DNA, the CDR3 is TGCGCCAGCAGCCGCCCCGGGGGACAGGGGTCCGGGCAGTACTTC. It specifies CASSRPGGQGSGQYF.

The rearrangement links TRBV29-1 to TRBJ2-7, with D possibly called TRBD1 or TRBD2 (5 bases each). This CDR3 spans 12 amino acids. The V end lost 5 bases, the J end lost 0 bases, and 8 bases lay between the germline ends. CDR1 and CDR2 from the germline V gene are SQVTM and ANQGSEA. The DNA for the CDR3 is TGCAGCGTTCGGGGCGCCTCCTACGAGCAGTACTTC. Translated: CSVRGASYEQYF.

The J gene is TRBJ2-3, the V gene TRBV30; 9 bases map to TRBD2. The V gene's germline CDR1 is GTSNPN and CDR2 SVGIG (reference sequence). CDR3 size: 16 residues. The junction had 9 bases not matched to a gene; V was cut back by 3 bases and J by 2 bases. The CDR3 loop reads CAWRAGGLALTDTQYF. In DNA form, the CDR3 reads TGTGCCTGGAGGGCCGGGGGACTAGCTCTCACAGATACGCAGTATTTT.

The chain joins TRBV29-1 to TRBJ1-5; 7 positions agree with TRBD1. This CDR3 has 14 amino acids. J lost 0 bases, V lost 4 bases, and 3 bases had no gene match. Germline CDR1 SQVTM, CDR2 ANQGSEA. CDR3 sequence: CSVGQGNSNQPQHF. The CDR3 region has the DNA TGCAGCGTTGGACAGGGTAATAGCAATCAGCCCCAGCATTTT. Filled out from reference TRBV29-1 and TRBJ1-5, the complete variable domain reads SAVISQKPSRDICQRGTSLTIQCQVDSQVTMMFWYRQQPGQSLTLIATANQGSEATYESGFVIDKFPISRPNLTFSTLTVSNMSPEDSSIYLCSVGQGNSNQPQHFGDGTRLSIL.

CDR3 DNA: TGTGCCAGCAGCTTCGGACAGGGGGCAGGCAATCAGCCCCAGCATTTT. This sequence encodes CASSFGQGAGNQPQHF. The chain uses TRBV7-9 and TRBJ1-5; 11 bases map to TRBD1. The V segment lost 3 bases and the J segment 2 bases; nucleotides outside the gene matches: 3. The CDR3 sequence is 16 residues long. From germline, CDR1 is SEHNR and CDR2 FQNEAQ (reference sequence). Supplemented by reference TRBV7-9 and TRBJ1-5, the full variable domain reads DTGVSQNPRHKITKRGQNVTFRCDPISEHNRLYWYRQTLGQGPEFLTYFQNEAQLEKSRLLSDRFSAERPKGSFSTLEIQRTEQGDSAMYLCASSFGQGAGNQPQHFGDGTRLSIL.

V is TRBV29-1 and J is TRBJ2-3; TRBD1 agrees at 8 bases. Germline lookup yields CDR1 SQVTM and CDR2 ANQGSEA. The J segment lost 3 bases and the V segment lost 6 bases, leaving 8 bases of the junction unmatched. The CDR3 runs 14 residues. DNA of the CDR3: TGCAGCGTGGCACAGGGGGTTAGTACAGATACGCAGTATTTT. Its translation: CSVAQGVSTDTQYF.